The clone carrying this T cell receptor beta chain was counted many times. Its antigen is unknown. Template switching added a universal primer binding site, and final cDNA carried unique molecular identifiers. TCRdb independently ran MiXCR on the 5' RACE reads; one entry per CDR3 protein. Among hundreds of thousands of distinct CDR3 sequences listed, 9% to 15% were seen once. This sample is part of a study of identical twins. Overall study results and limits: Part of the zero-insertion signal could reflect confounding by invariant MAIT and iNKT cells. Insertions were fewer in abundant cord blood beta clonotypes, whereas memory repertoires showed none of this pattern. Cross-sectional statistical analysis, not tracking of the same donors, underpinned the conclusions.

The CDR3 sequence is 16 residues long. From germline, CDR1 is SGHRS and CDR2 YFSETQ. Between the trimmed V and J ends, which lost 4 bases and 4 bases, there was a span of 20 bases. These sequences were also reported in another study, on yellow fever vaccine responses in identical twins.

V and J are TRBV5-1 and TRBJ1-1, with D maybe TRBD1 (5 bases). Sequencing was carried out using PBMCs. The sequence came from a woman in her late teens or twenties in good health. CDR3 sequence reads: CASSPGLSGAVTEAFF. The CDR3 DNA is TGCGCCAGCAGCCCCGGGTTGTCTGGGGCGGTCACTGAAGCTTTCTTT.